A single sample gave rise to the 28 T cell receptor beta chains below, sequenced in a study of T cell changes during pregnancy in multiple sclerosis. Sequencing was performed with immunoSEQ multiplex PCR; in TCRdb, only in-frame clones are kept and a portion is missing. Of over 100,000 clones listed, roughly 90% are singletons. The material was peripheral blood, obtained in the third trimester of pregnancy. These receptor sequences come from a female donor with multiple sclerosis, enrolled in a pregnancy study.

The V gene is TRBV19, the J gene TRBJ1-5; a possible D gene is TRBD1 (5 bases). Germline V CDR1 and CDR2: LNHDA, SQIVND (reference sequence). Trimming stripped 10 bases from V and 2 bases from J, with 27 bases between. The CDR3 is 18 amino acids. The CDR3 here is CAIPQIYPTAHRNQPQHF. CDR3 in DNA: TGTGCCATCCCCCAAATATACCCGACAGCCCACCGCAATCAGCCCCAGCATTTT.

V gene TRBV4-1 combines with J gene TRBJ2-7; D not resolved. V lost 3 bases and J 4 bases, leaving 13 bases between the germline ends. The CDR3 is 14 amino acids. Germline lookup yields CDR1 MGHRA and CDR2 YSYEKL. In DNA, the CDR3 is TGCGCCAGCAGCCACGTCTCACGAGATTACGAGCAGTACTTC. This encodes CASSHVSRDYEQYF.

The V call is TRBV5-1, the J call TRBJ1-2; 7 bases are shared with TRBD1. Per the germline V gene, CDR1 is SGHRS and CDR2 is YFSETQ. Trimming at V came to 0 bases and at J to 6 bases, leaving 8 bases not matched to a gene. The CDR3 covers 15 residues. The CDR3: CASSLGQGDPDGYTF. The CDR3 bases are TGCGCCAGCAGCTTGGGACAGGGAGATCCGGATGGCTACACCTTC.

This chain links TRBV5-1 with TRBJ1-1, with TRBD1 matching 11 bases. The CDR3 sequence is 14 residues long. CDR1 and CDR2 from the germline V gene are SGHRS and YFSETQ. With 5 bases clipped from V and 4 bases from J, the junction kept 4 bases outside the gene matches. The CDR3 coding sequence is TGCGCCAGCAGTCTCGGGACAGGGGGCACTGAAGCTTTCTTT. Residues: CASSLGTGGTEAFF.

The chain links TRBV6-5 to TRBJ2-1, with a weak D call TRBD1 (6 bases). Trimming pared 5 bases from V and 4 bases from J, leaving 9 bases between. The CDR3 is 13 residues long. Per the germline V gene, CDR1 is MNHEY and CDR2 is SVGAGI. CDR3 loop: CASSRTAYNEQFF. In DNA form, the CDR3 reads TGTGCCAGCAGTAGGACAGCATACAATGAGCAGTTCTTC.

The chain joins TRBV11-3 to TRBJ2-7; D is possibly TRBD2 (5 bases). The germline V gene has CDR1 SGHNT and CDR2 YENEEA. With 2 bases removed from V and 1 base from J, the gap between germline ends came to 12 bases. The CDR3 totals 15 residues. The CDR3 DNA is TGTGCCAGCAGCTTACGCGGAGGACCATCCTACGAGCAGTACTTC. This encodes CASSLRGGPSYEQYF.

This chain links TRBV10-3 with TRBJ2-4; weak D call: TRBD1 (6 bases). CDR3 length: 14 residues. Trimming left V 10 bases short and J 2 bases short, with 15 bases between. The germline gives CDR1 ENHRY, CDR2 SYGVKD. The CDR3: CANHYRETKNIQYF. The CDR3 DNA reads TGTGCCAACCACTACAGGGAAACCAAAAACATTCAGTACTTC.

This clone was picked up one time. The rearrangement uses TRBV7-8 and TRBJ1-1, with 7 bases aligning to TRBD1. Germline values: CDR1 SGHVS, CDR2 FQNEAQ. The CDR3 is 15 amino acids. V lost 3 bases and J lost 1; bases outside the gene matches: 5. The CDR3 protein is CASSFRGTENTEAFF. In DNA form, the CDR3 reads TGTGCCAGCAGCTTCCGCGGGACAGAGAACACTGAAGCTTTCTTT.

The sample holds one count of this clone. The chain recombines TRBV11-2 with TRBJ2-7; perhaps TRBD1 as D (5 bases). Trimming took 1 base from V and 3 from J, leaving 10 bases between them. The CDR3 length is 14 residues. The germline V gene encodes CDR1 SGHAT and CDR2 FQNNGV. The CDR3 is CASSLGTGNYEQYF. In DNA, the CDR3 is TGTGCCAGCAGCTTAGGCACAGGTAACTACGAGCAGTACTTC.

The chain uses TRBV2 and TRBJ2-1, with TRBD1 matching 9 bases. The germline V gene encodes CDR1 SNHLY and CDR2 FYNNEI. The CDR3 loop spans 14 amino acids. V lost 4 bases and J lost 9; bases outside the gene matches: 7. The CDR3: CASSGGQGFSEQFF. The CDR3 region has the DNA TGTGCCAGCAGTGGGGGACAGGGTTTTAGTGAGCAGTTCTTC.

This chain joins TRBV6-5 and TRBJ1-2, with D possibly being TRBD1 (6 bases). The CDR3 sequence is 14 residues long. Looked up from germline, CDR1 is MNHEY and CDR2 is SVGAGI. With 3 bases removed from V and 7 bases from J, the gap between germline ends came to 15 bases. CDR3 sequence reads: CASSYFRGLGGYTF. The CDR3 coding sequence is TGTGCCAGCAGTTATTTCAGGGGTTTGGGTGGCTACACCTTC.

The V call is TRBV2, the J call TRBJ2-4, with 8 bases that match TRBD1. The CDR3 loop spans 16 amino acids. In germline, CDR1 is SNHLY, CDR2 FYNNEI. After removal of 10 bases from V and 1 base from J, the junction contained 12 bases not matched to a gene. CDR3 loop: CAITHQTGVAKNIQYF. The CDR3 DNA sequence: TGTGCCATCACTCATCAGACAGGGGTGGCCAAAAACATTCAGTACTTC.

CDR3 bases: TGCAGCGTTGGACGGGTCAGGGAATACGGGGAGCAGTACTTC. Translating it yields CSVGRVREYGEQYF. V gene TRBV29-1 combines with J gene TRBJ2-7; D possibly corresponds to TRBD1 (5 bases). The length of the CDR3 is 14 residues. Germline V gene data show CDR1 as SQVTM and CDR2 as ANQGSEA. Trimming took off 4 bases at V and 7 bases at J, with 20 bases between the two ends.

This clone came up a few times. The chain couples TRBV19 to TRBJ2-2; TRBD1 is a possible D gene (6 bases). Germline V lookup: CDR1 LNHDA, CDR2 SQIVND (reference sequence). V was cut by 4 bases and J by 5 bases, with 14 bases left in between. The CDR3 length is 15 residues. The CDR3, as DNA: TGTGCCAGTAGTACAGGGGAGATTAGGACCGGGGAGCTGTTTTTT. It encodes CASSTGEIRTGELFF.

The genes are TRBV2 and TRBJ1-2; no reliable D call. The CDR3 spans 14 residues. The germline V and J ends were trimmed by 0 bases and 2 bases, with 7 bases remaining between them. Germline V CDR1 and CDR2: SNHLY, FYNNEI. CDR3: CASSEAGRNYGYTF. The CDR3 DNA sequence: TGTGCCAGCAGTGAAGCTGGCAGGAACTATGGCTACACCTTC.

The genes are TRBV18 and TRBJ1-4, with no clear D. The V end was cut by 3 bases, the J end by 7 bases, with 9 bases between. This CDR3 contains 13 residues. From germline, CDR1 is KGHSH and CDR2 LQKENI. CDR3 coding DNA: TGTGCCAGCTCACCCGGGGATACTGAAAAACTGTTTTTT. Protein sequence: CASSPGDTEKLFF.

This clone has a single count. The gene calls are TRBV19 and TRBJ2-5; 8 bases agree with TRBD2. CDR3 length: 14 residues. The junction had 8 bases not matched to a gene; V was cut back by 6 bases and J by 5 bases. Germline V gene sequence: CDR1 LNHDA, CDR2 SQIVND (reference sequence). DNA of the CDR3: TGTGCCAGTAGGCCGGGACTAGGTTTTGAGACCCAGTACTTC. This codes for CASRPGLGFETQYF. The variable domain in full, completed from reference TRBV19 and TRBJ2-5, reads DGGITQSPKYLFRKEGQNVTLSCEQNLNHDAMYWYRQDPGQGLRLIYYSQIVNDFQKGDIAEGYSVSREKKESFPLTVTSAQKNPTAFYLCASRPGLGFETQYFGPGTRLLVL.

Remarks on this clone: Different DNA sequences within this sample yield the same CDR3. This rearrangement joins TRBV5-5 to TRBJ1-1; D is unclear. Trimming cost V 0 bases and J 2 bases, with 8 bases left between them. CDR3 length equals 14 residues. Germline V gene lookup returns CDR1 SGHKS and CDR2 YYEKEE (reference sequence). CDR3 DNA sequence: TGTGCCAGCAGCTTGGGGGCAGGAAACACTGAAGCTTTCTTT. Translating gives CASSLGAGNTEAFF.

CDR3 sequence reads: CASSLGPGFSPLHF. CDR3 DNA sequence: TGTGCCAGCAGCTTAGGTCCAGGCTTTTCACCCCTCCACTTT. The chain combines TRBV11-2 with TRBJ1-6; D remains unclear. The germline V gene has CDR1 SGHAT and CDR2 FQNNGV. The V end was cut by 1 base, the J end by 9 bases, with 10 bases between. The CDR3 consists of 14 residues.

This chain links TRBV5-1 with TRBJ2-5; weak D call: TRBD1 (6 bases). This CDR3 spans 14 amino acids. V was clipped by 4 bases and J by 0 bases, with 10 bases between them. Germline CDR1 is SGHRS and CDR2 is YFSETQ. DNA for the CDR3: TGCGCCAGCAGCCGCCGGGACAACCAAGAGACCCAGTACTTC. Amino acid sequence: CASSRRDNQETQYF.

The chain links TRBV5-5 to TRBJ2-1; TRBD2 agrees at 8 bases. Germline V gene sequence: CDR1 SGHKS, CDR2 YYEKEE (reference sequence). The ends lost 0 bases at V and 8 bases at J; junction bases unmatched: 7. The CDR3 length is 15 residues. The CDR3 reads CASSLVSGAWDEQFF. CDR3 sequence (DNA): TGTGCCAGCAGCTTGGTTAGCGGGGCTTGGGATGAGCAGTTCTTC.

The chain combines TRBV21-1 with TRBJ1-5; the D call TRBD1 from the table was never checked on the DNA. TRBV21-1 is termed a pseudogene. CDR3 length: 20 amino acids. CDR3 sequence: CASSASPDRGKLDSNQPQHF. Written as DNA, the CDR3 is TGTGCCAGCAGCGCCTCCCCGGACAGGGGGAAACTTGATAGCAATCAGCCCCAGCATTTT.

This chain links TRBV5-1 with TRBJ1-5; TRBD1 matches at 7 bases. The V and J ends lost 2 bases and 6 bases, in that order; junction bases with no gene match: 2. The germline CDR1 and CDR2 sequences are SGHRS and YFSETQ. The CDR3 is made up of 13 amino acids. Here the CDR3 DNA reads TGCGCCAGCAGCTTAGGGGGCAGTCAGCCCCAGCATTTT. The encoded protein is CASSLGGSQPQHF.

V gene TRBV9 combines with J gene TRBJ2-2; D not certain. V was pared by 4 bases and J by 0 bases, with 10 bases between. The germline V gene encodes CDR1 SGDLS and CDR2 YYNGEE. This CDR3 has 15 residues. This CDR3 reads CASSPFLANTGELFF. The CDR3 bases are TGTGCCAGCAGCCCGTTCCTAGCGAACACCGGGGAGCTGTTTTTT.

This clone was seen only once. This chain links TRBV12-5 with TRBJ2-2; TRBD2 might be the D (5 bases). Germline values: CDR1 LGHNT, CDR2 FRNRAP. The length of the CDR3 is 17 residues. Trimming removed 1 base at V and 1 base at J, with 13 bases between. The CDR3 DNA follows: TGTGCTAGTGGTTTGGGAGCGGAGTCTTTGAACACCGGGGAGCTGTTTTTT. It translates to CASGLGAESLNTGELFF. The variable domain in full, with the rest retrieved from reference TRBV12-5 and TRBJ2-2, is DARVTQTPRHKVTEMGQEVTMRCQPILGHNTVFWYRQTMMQGLELLAYFRNRAPLDDSGMPKDRFSAEMPDATLATLKIQPSEPRDSAVYFCASGLGAESLNTGELFFGEGSRLTVL.

This sequence joins TRBV14 and TRBJ1-5, with D perhaps matching TRBD1 (5 bases). Germline V CDR1 and CDR2: SGHDN, FVKESK. This CDR3 has 14 residues. V dropped 0 bases and J dropped 6 bases, with 9 bases sitting between them. CDR3 bases: TGTGCCAGCAGCCAAGAGGGGAGGGGTCAGCCCCAGCATTTT. This translates into CASSQEGRGQPQHF. The full variable domain, with the rest looked up from reference TRBV14 and TRBJ1-5, is EAGVTQFPSHSVIEKGQTVTLRCDPISGHDNLYWYRRVMGKEIKFLLHFVKESKQDESGMPNNRFLAERTGGTYSTLKVQPAELEDSGVYFCASSQEGRGQPQHFGDGTRLSIL.

The chain carries TRBV7-3 and TRBJ2-6; maybe TRBD2 (5 bases). The CDR3 has 16 residues. Trimming stripped 1 base from V and 4 bases from J, with 11 bases between. Germline CDR1 is SGHTA and CDR2 is FQGTGA. The CDR3: CASSLMREPGANVLTF. The CDR3 coding sequence is TGTGCCAGCAGCTTAATGAGGGAACCAGGGGCCAACGTCCTGACTTTC.

The rearrangement uses TRBV14 and TRBJ2-1; 7 bases fit TRBD1. V was clipped by 1 base and J by 8 bases; unmatched bases: 11. The CDR3 covers 16 residues. Looked up from germline, CDR1 is SGHDN and CDR2 is FVKESK. CDR3: CASSQGRQGRIHEQFF. In DNA, the CDR3 is TGTGCCAGCAGCCAAGGTAGACAGGGTCGTATCCATGAGCAGTTCTTC.